Following are 28 T cell receptor beta chains from one sample sequenced in a study of regulatory T cells in long-lasting Graves disease. As to time point: newly diagnosed GD, antithyroid drugs for less than 3 months. From RNA extracted from PBMCs, the TCR library was made. In building TCR beta libraries, iRepertoire HTBI primers were used together with Arm-PCR of CDR3 regions. TCRdb re-called the multiplex PCR reads with MiXCR, one entry per CDR3 protein. The table lists about 530,000 distinct CDR3 sequences, 15% to 20% of them singletons. These data were also reused for a study on T cells in Graves' hyperthyroidism and ophthalmopathy.

The source was peripheral blood mononuclear cells (PBMCs), collected at new diagnosis, from a patient treated with antithyroid drugs. The receptors originated from a woman aged 35-65 years with Graves disease.

This clonotype has a handful of counts. The chain employs TRBV12-5 and TRBJ1-1, with a tentative D call TRBD1 (6 bases). Deletions cut 4 bases from V and 4 bases from J, with 16 bases between. Germline values: CDR1 LGHNT, CDR2 FRNRAP. The CDR3 covers 15 residues. In DNA, the CDR3 is TGTGCTAGTGGTTCGGGCGAAGGGGGGACCACTGAAGCTTTCTTT. Translated: CASGSGEGGTTEAFF.

This clonotype was detected many times. This chain uses TRBV3-1 with TRBJ1-5; a weak D match, TRBD1 (5 bases). Looked up from germline, CDR1 is LGHDT and CDR2 is YNNKEL (reference sequence). V was trimmed by 1 base and J by 4 bases, leaving 5 bases between them. This CDR3 is built from 13 residues. CDR3 protein: CASSQGGNQPQHF. CDR3 coding DNA: TGTGCCAGCAGCCAAGGGGGGAATCAGCCCCAGCATTTT. The whole variable domain, filled in from reference TRBV3-1 and TRBJ1-5, reads DTAVSQTPKYLVTQMGNDKSIKCEQNLGHDTMYWYKQDSKKFLKIMFSYNNKELIINETVPNRFSPKSPDKAHLNLHINSLELGDSAVYFCASSQGGNQPQHFGDGTRLSIL.

This clonotype was seen many times. This rearrangement joins TRBV2 to TRBJ1-1, with 7 bases aligning to TRBD1. CDR1 and CDR2 (germline): SNHLY, FYNNEI. CDR3 length: 15 residues. V lost 3 bases, J lost 3 bases, and 7 bases stayed unmatched. CDR3 amino acids: CASSELGTEYTEAFF. Written as DNA, the CDR3 is TGTGCCAGCAGTGAGCTCGGGACAGAATACACTGAAGCTTTCTTT. Full variable domain (remainder filled in from reference TRBV2 and TRBJ1-1): EPEVTQTPSHQVTQMGQEVILRCVPISNHLYFYWYRQILGQKVEFLVSFYNNEISEKSEIFDDQFSVERPDGSNFTLKIRSTKLEDSAMYFCASSELGTEYTEAFFGQGTRLTVV.

The chain has TRBV28 and TRBJ1-2; tentative D call: TRBD1 (5 bases). CDR3 length equals 14 residues. The germline V gene has CDR1 MDHEN and CDR2 SYDVKM. The V end lost 6 bases, the J end lost 4 bases, and 15 bases lay between the germline ends. Here the CDR3 reads CASSLGTGIYGYTF. CDR3 nucleotides: TGTGCCAGCAGCTTGGGAACAGGAATCTATGGCTACACCTTC.

This clonotype was seen repeatedly, ten times or more. The V gene is TRBV7-8, the J gene TRBJ2-1; D ambiguous. The CDR3 has 14 residues. V was shortened by 1 base and J by 7 bases, with 11 bases between the two germline ends. Germline V CDR1 and CDR2: SGHVS, FQNEAQ. The CDR3 loop reads CASSLVSDPNEQFF. The CDR3 DNA reads TGTGCCAGCAGCTTAGTCTCGGACCCGAATGAGCAGTTCTTC.

This clonotype was seen repeatedly, ten times or more. The V call is TRBV3-1, the J call TRBJ1-1; no clear D. Germline CDR1 reads LGHDT; CDR2 reads YNNKEL (reference sequence). The CDR3 length is 14 residues. Trimming took 1 base from V and 4 from J, leaving 10 bases between them. CDR3 sequence reads: CASSQGVESTEAFF. The CDR3 DNA is TGTGCCAGCAGCCAAGGAGTGGAATCCACTGAAGCTTTCTTT.

The V gene is TRBV27, the J gene TRBJ2-6, with D perhaps matching TRBD1 (6 bases). This CDR3 has 15 residues. The germline V gene encodes CDR1 MNHEY and CDR2 SMNVEV (reference sequence). V lost 10 bases and J 0 bases, leaving 13 bases between the germline ends. The CDR3: CATGVPHSGANVLTF. In DNA, the CDR3 is TGTGCCACAGGGGTCCCTCACTCTGGGGCCAACGTCCTGACTTTC.

In this sample, this clonotype turned up a few times. The gene calls are TRBV12-3 or TRBV12-4 and TRBJ2-1, with 12 bases that match TRBD1. The length of the CDR3 is 15 residues. The ends lost 7 bases at V and 4 bases at J; junction bases unmatched: 5. Written as DNA, the CDR3 is TGTGCCAGCAACGGGGACAGGGGGCCATACAATGAGCAGTTCTTC. It specifies CASNGDRGPYNEQFF.

As to this clonotype: It may be a read error: a sequence one base away is much more abundant. The rearrangement links TRBV3-1 to TRBJ1-2, with unresolved D. The germline V gene has CDR1 LGHDT and CDR2 YNNKEL (reference sequence). The CDR3 contains 14 residues. The V end was cut by 3 bases, the J end by 4 bases, with 12 bases between. CDR3 amino acids: CASSQPTSPYGYTF. In nucleotides, the CDR3 is TGTGCCAGCAGCCAGCCAACTTCTCCCTATGGCTACACCTTC.

This clonotype was seen a few times. The chain combines TRBV5-5 with TRBJ2-2; D unclear. Germline V gene data show CDR1 as SGHKS and CDR2 as YYEKEE (reference sequence). This CDR3 has 14 residues. V was clipped by 1 base and J by 8 bases, with 12 bases between them. CDR3 sequence: CASSLSGIEGELFF. Here the CDR3 DNA reads TGTGCCAGCAGCTTGTCTGGAATAGAGGGGGAGCTGTTTTTT. The full variable domain, rest sourced from reference TRBV5-5 and TRBJ2-2, is DAGVTQSPTHLIKTRGQQVTLRCSPISGHKSVSWYQQVLGQGPQFIFQYYEKEERGRGNFPDRFSARQFPNYSSELNVNALLLGDSALYLCASSLSGIEGELFFGEGSRLTVL.

The sample holds many counts of this clonotype. This chain joins TRBV6-1 and TRBJ1-1; 7 bases agree with TRBD1. Germline CDR1 and CDR2: MNHNS and SASEGT. The V gene end was trimmed by 4 bases and the J gene end by 0 bases; junction bases not matched to a gene: 5. This CDR3 spans 15 amino acids. The DNA for the CDR3 is TGTGCCAGCAGTGTGACAGGGACGTTGAACACTGAAGCTTTCTTT. Translated: CASSVTGTLNTEAFF.

For this clonotype: At one end the junction does not follow the germline gene, possibly because of a read error. The chain combines TRBV19 with TRBJ1-2; 7 nucleotides match TRBD1. CDR1 and CDR2 from the germline V gene are LNHDA and SQIVND (reference sequence). The CDR3 is 14 residues long. CDR3 sequence (DNA): TGTGCCAGTAGTATAAAATCGACAGGGAGGGACTACGCCTTC. It yields the protein CASSIKSTGRDYAF.

This clonotype was observed a handful of times. Written as DNA, the CDR3 is TGTGCCAGCAGTTACAAGCGGGGGGGCACAGATACGCAGTATTTT. The encoded protein is CASSYKRGGTDTQYF. This chain links TRBV6-5 with TRBJ2-3, with TRBD2 identical over 9 bases. Germline V gene sequence: CDR1 MNHEY, CDR2 SVGAGI. This CDR3 comprises 15 residues. The V and J ends lost 2 bases and 1 base, in that order; junction bases with no gene match: 1.

At least ten counts were recorded for this clonotype. The chain uses TRBV19 and TRBJ2-6; D unresolved. The CDR3 runs 13 residues. The germline V gene has CDR1 LNHDA and CDR2 SQIVND (reference sequence). Trimming stripped 7 bases from V and 0 bases from J, with 4 bases between. For the CDR3, the DNA is TGTGCCAGTATTAGCTCTGGGGCCAACGTCCTGACTTTC. This encodes CASISSGANVLTF.

V gene TRBV15 combines with J gene TRBJ1-4; D is perhaps TRBD1 (5 bases). Germline values: CDR1 LNHNV, CDR2 YYDKDF (reference sequence). V was trimmed by 6 bases and J by 0 bases, leaving 8 bases between them. The CDR3 extends over 14 amino acids. CDR3 nucleotide sequence: TGTGCCACCAGTTCGACAGCAACTAATGAAAAACTGTTTTTT. Amino acid sequence: CATSSTATNEKLFF.

V gene TRBV20-1 combines with J gene TRBJ2-7; no firm D call. Trimming removed 3 bases from V and 5 bases from J, with 14 bases in between. Looked up from germline, CDR1 is DFQATT and CDR2 is SNEGSKA (reference sequence). The CDR3 runs to 13 residues. CDR3 residues: CSASGLAGHEQYF. The CDR3 DNA reads as TGCAGTGCTAGCGGGCTGGCCGGCCACGAGCAGTACTTC.

There are a few counts of this clonotype. J is TRBJ2-2 and V is TRBV10-3; D is ambiguous. Trimming shortened V by 2 bases and J by 12 bases, and 10 bases separated the two germline ends. Germline V gene data show CDR1 as ENHRY and CDR2 as SYGVKD. CDR3 length: 12 amino acids. This CDR3 reads CAISEDGEKLFF. The CDR3 nucleotides are TGTGCCATCAGTGAGGACGGAGAGAAGCTGTTTTTT.

The rearrangement joins TRBV3-1 to TRBJ1-3; D is ambiguous. This CDR3 is built from 14 residues. The germline V gene encodes CDR1 LGHDT and CDR2 YNNKEL (reference sequence). V dropped 0 bases and J dropped 2 bases, with 5 bases sitting between them. The DNA for the CDR3 is TGTGCCAGCAGCCAAGAGCCAGCTGGAAACACCATATATTTT. As protein: CASSQEPAGNTIYF.

This chain connects TRBV5-1 to TRBJ2-1; D is possibly TRBD2 (6 bases). V shed 4 bases and J shed 6 bases, with 26 bases lying between them. CDR1 and CDR2 (germline): SGHRS, YFSETQ. CDR3 length: 18 amino acids. CDR3 in amino acids: CASSLLLHNRLGGNEQFF. In nucleotides, the CDR3 is TGCGCCAGCAGCCTTCTCCTCCACAACAGACTAGGAGGCAATGAGCAGTTCTTC.

This clonotype was counted ten times or more. This chain uses TRBV11-2 with TRBJ2-7; 8 positions agree with TRBD1. The germline gives CDR1 SGHAT, CDR2 FQNNGV. CDR3 length equals 16 residues. Losses at the gene ends were 4 bases for V and 0 bases for J; bases not matched to a gene: 8. In nucleotides, the CDR3 is TGTGCCAGCAGCTCGGTTCCGGGGACAGGCTCCTACGAGCAGTACTTC. The encoded protein is CASSSVPGTGSYEQYF. Filled out from reference TRBV11-2 and TRBJ2-7, the complete variable domain reads EAGVAQSPRYKIIEKRQSVAFWCNPISGHATLYWYQQILGQGPKLLIQFQNNGVVDDSQLPKDRFSAERLKGVDSTLKIQPAKLEDSAVYLCASSSVPGTGSYEQYFGPGTRLTVT.

At least ten counts were recorded for this clonotype. V gene TRBV3-1 combines with J gene TRBJ2-7; weak D call: TRBD1 (6 bases). CDR1 and CDR2 from the germline V gene are LGHDT and YNNKEL (reference sequence). With 4 bases removed from V and 2 bases from J, the gap between germline ends came to 12 bases. The CDR3 length is 14 residues. CDR3 amino acids: CASSPSTGPYEQYF. The CDR3 DNA is TGTGCCAGCAGCCCCTCGACAGGACCCTACGAGCAGTACTTC.

The rearrangement joins TRBV30 to TRBJ2-7; TRBD1 matches 9 bases. CDR3 size: 13 residues. The V and J ends lost 4 bases and 0 bases, in that order; junction bases with no gene match: 1. Germline assignment: CDR1 GTSNPN and CDR2 SVGIG (reference sequence). The CDR3 spells CAWKTGGSYEQYF. As DNA, the CDR3 is TGTGCCTGGAAGACAGGGGGCTCCTACGAGCAGTACTTC.

Many counts were recorded for this clonotype. The V and J genes are TRBV28 and TRBJ1-6; D gene ambiguous. The CDR3 is made up of 13 amino acids. V lost 3 bases, J lost 9 bases, and 9 bases lay in between. Germline CDR1 reads MDHEN; CDR2 reads SYDVKM. CDR3 in DNA: TGTGCCAGCAGTTTTGCGGGAGGTTCACCCCTCCACTTT. Its translation: CASSFAGGSPLHF.

This clonotype was detected a few times. CDR3 amino acids: CASSLESPGSSYNSPLHF. The CDR3 DNA reads TGTGCCAGCAGCTTAGAGTCGCCAGGAAGCTCCTATAATTCACCCCTCCACTTT. The V gene is TRBV7-6, the J gene TRBJ1-6; D gene ambiguous. The CDR3 runs 18 residues. The ends were cut back, 1 base at V and 0 bases at J, with 13 bases in the middle. The germline gives CDR1 SGHVS, CDR2 FNYEAQ.

This clonotype was seen repeatedly, ten times or more. CDR3 region: CSARDEWGGGTEAFF. The CDR3 bases are TGCAGTGCTAGAGATGAGTGGGGCGGAGGCACTGAAGCTTTCTTT. The chain couples TRBV20-1 to TRBJ1-1; D is possibly TRBD1 (5 bases). Germline V gives CDR1 DFQATT, CDR2 SNEGSKA (reference sequence). Trimming left V 0 bases short and J 4 bases short, with 15 bases between. CDR3 length: 15 residues.

This clonotype was picked up many times. The V call is TRBV2, the J call TRBJ1-1; TRBD1 matches at 7 bases. CDR1 and CDR2 from the germline V gene are SNHLY and FYNNEI. The CDR3 contains 12 residues. The V gene end was trimmed by 6 bases and the J gene end by 6 bases; junction bases not matched to a gene: 4. In DNA form, the CDR3 reads TGTGCCAGCAGAAGGGACAGCCCTGAAGCTTTCTTT. Protein product: CASRRDSPEAFF. The whole variable domain, remainder taken from reference TRBV2 and TRBJ1-1, is EPEVTQTPSHQVTQMGQEVILRCVPISNHLYFYWYRQILGQKVEFLVSFYNNEISEKSEIFDDQFSVERPDGSNFTLKIRSTKLEDSAMYFCASRRDSPEAFFGQGTRLTVV.

This clonotype was recorded a few times. This sequence joins TRBV10-3 and TRBJ2-3; D is unresolved. The CDR3 totals 14 residues. The germline V gene has CDR1 ENHRY and CDR2 SYGVKD. Trimming left V 3 bases short and J 2 bases short, with 9 bases between. The CDR3 loop is CAISDWSSTDTQYF. The CDR3 nucleotides read TGTGCCATCAGTGACTGGAGTTCCACAGATACGCAGTATTTT.

This clonotype was found a few times. This chain connects TRBV6-1 to TRBJ2-2, with TRBD1 matching 8 bases. The CDR3 is 15 amino acids. Germline V gives CDR1 MNHNS, CDR2 SASEGT. Trimming took 7 bases from V and 0 from J; bases not matched to a gene: 4. CDR3 amino acids: CASTLDRANTGELFF. CDR3 DNA sequence: TGTGCCAGCACCCTGGACAGGGCGAACACCGGGGAGCTGTTTTTT.